This T cell receptor (beta chain) was sequenced during a study of T cells in Graves' hyperthyroidism and ophthalmopathy. V was shortened by 1 base and J by 5 bases, with 6 bases between the two germline ends. From germline, CDR1 is DFQATT and CDR2 SNEGSKA (reference sequence). This CDR3 is built from 11 residues. Stable Graves' hyperthyroidism denoted no ophthalmopathy progression over 18 months. Diagnosis of hyperthyroidism was new in patients aged 18 to 65, and its duration was under 2 months. There were TCR beta CDR3 regions amplified from RNA transcripts. First-round RT-PCR with HTBI primers amplified the TCR CDR3 region. TCRdb used MiXCR to reprocess the multiplex PCR reads, holding one entry per CDR3 protein. The profile shows more than 650,000 distinct CDR3 sequences, about 15% of them singletons. This clonotype was found many times.

Sequencing used blood. The V call is TRBV20-1, the J call TRBJ2-7; weak D call: TRBD2 (5 bases). The sequence was obtained from a woman aged 18-30 years with Graves' hyperthyroidism. CDR3 sequence (DNA): TGCAGTGCTAGAGTGCGGGACGAGCAGTACTTC. As protein: CSARVRDEQYF.